The clone carrying this T cell receptor beta chain has only one observation. This entry belongs to a study of control samples from healthy donors and cancer patients. TCRdb's copy holds only in-frame clones and misses some; the assay was immunoSEQ multiplex PCR. Seen here are 150,000 to 200,000 clones, about nine tenths observed once, and the top ten hold 2% to 2.5%. The CDR3 spans 14 residues. Germline V gene sequence: CDR1 SGHKS, CDR2 YYEKEE (reference sequence). The V end lost 3 bases, the J end lost 6 bases, and 12 bases lay between the germline ends. Sequencing used blood. This clonotype was obtained from a woman in her 40s in good health. The genes are TRBV5-5 and TRBJ1-4, with D tentatively TRBD1 (6 bases). The CDR3 nucleotides are TGTGCCAGCAGCTCGGGACCAGGGGATGAAAAACTGTTTTTT. Amino acid sequence: CASSSGPGDEKLFF.